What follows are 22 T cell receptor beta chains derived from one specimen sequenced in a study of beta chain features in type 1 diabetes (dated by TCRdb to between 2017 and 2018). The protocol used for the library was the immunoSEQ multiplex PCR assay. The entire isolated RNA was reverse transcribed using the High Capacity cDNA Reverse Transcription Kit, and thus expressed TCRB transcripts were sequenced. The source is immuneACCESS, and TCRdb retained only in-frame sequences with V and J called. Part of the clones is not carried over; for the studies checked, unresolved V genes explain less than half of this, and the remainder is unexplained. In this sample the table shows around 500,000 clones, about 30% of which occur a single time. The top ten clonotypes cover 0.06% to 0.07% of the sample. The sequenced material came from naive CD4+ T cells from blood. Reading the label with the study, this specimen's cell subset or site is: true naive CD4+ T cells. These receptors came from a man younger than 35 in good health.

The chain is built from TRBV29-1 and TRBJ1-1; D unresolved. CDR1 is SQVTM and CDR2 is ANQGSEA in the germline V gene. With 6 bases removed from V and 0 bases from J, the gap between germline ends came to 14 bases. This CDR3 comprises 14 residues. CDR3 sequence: CSVDVLTVNTEAFF. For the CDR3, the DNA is TGCAGCGTCGATGTACTAACAGTGAACACTGAAGCTTTCTTT. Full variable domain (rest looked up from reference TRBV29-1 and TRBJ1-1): SAVISQKPSRDICQRGTSLTIQCQVDSQVTMMFWYRQQPGQSLTLIATANQGSEATYESGFVIDKFPISRPNLTFSTLTVSNMSPEDSSIYLCSVDVLTVNTEAFFGQGTRLTVV.

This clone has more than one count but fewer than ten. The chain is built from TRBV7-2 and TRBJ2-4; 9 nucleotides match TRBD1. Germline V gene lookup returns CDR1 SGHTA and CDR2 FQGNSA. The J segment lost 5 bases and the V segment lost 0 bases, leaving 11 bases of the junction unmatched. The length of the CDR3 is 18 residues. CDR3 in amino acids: CASSLARPYGDRENIQYF. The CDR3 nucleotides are TGTGCCAGCAGCTTAGCGCGTCCTTACGGGGACAGGGAAAACATTCAGTACTTC.

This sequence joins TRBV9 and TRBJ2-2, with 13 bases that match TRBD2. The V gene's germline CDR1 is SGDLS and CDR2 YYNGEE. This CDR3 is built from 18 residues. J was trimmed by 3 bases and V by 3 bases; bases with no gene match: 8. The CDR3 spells CASSAPLTSGRDTGELFF. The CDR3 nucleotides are TGTGCCAGCAGCGCGCCCCTTACTAGCGGGAGGGACACCGGGGAGCTGTTTTTT.

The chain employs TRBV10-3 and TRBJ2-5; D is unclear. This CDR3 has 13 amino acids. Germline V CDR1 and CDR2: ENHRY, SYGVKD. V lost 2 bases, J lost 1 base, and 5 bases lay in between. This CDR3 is CAISESFQETQYF. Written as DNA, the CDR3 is TGTGCCATCAGTGAGAGTTTCCAAGAGACCCAGTACTTC.

CDR3 in DNA: TGTGCCAGCAGCGGGACAGGGATCGAGCAGTACTTC. It yields the protein CASSGTGIEQYF. The chain joins TRBV7-2 to TRBJ2-7, with 9 bases that match TRBD1. CDR1 and CDR2 from the germline V gene are SGHTA and FQGNSA. Trimming at V came to 5 bases and at J to 6 bases, leaving 2 bases not matched to a gene. CDR3 size: 12 residues.

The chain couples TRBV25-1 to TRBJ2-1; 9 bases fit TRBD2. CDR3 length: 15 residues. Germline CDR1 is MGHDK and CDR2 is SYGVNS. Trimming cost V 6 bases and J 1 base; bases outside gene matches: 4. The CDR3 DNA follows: TGTGCCAGCAGCCAGAGCGGGAGGTCCTACAATGAGCAGTTCTTC. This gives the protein CASSQSGRSYNEQFF.

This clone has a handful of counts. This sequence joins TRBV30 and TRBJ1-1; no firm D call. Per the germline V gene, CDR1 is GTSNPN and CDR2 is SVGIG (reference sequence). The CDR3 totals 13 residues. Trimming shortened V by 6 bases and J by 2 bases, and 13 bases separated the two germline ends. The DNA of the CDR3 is TGTGCCTGTGCAGAGGCCATAAACACTGAAGCTTTCTTT. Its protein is CACAEAINTEAFF.

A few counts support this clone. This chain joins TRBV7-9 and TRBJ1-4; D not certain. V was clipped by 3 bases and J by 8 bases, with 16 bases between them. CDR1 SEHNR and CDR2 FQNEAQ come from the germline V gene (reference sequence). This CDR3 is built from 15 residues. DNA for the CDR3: TGTGCCAGCAGCTTTGCACCAACAGTCGGAGAAAAACTGTTTTTT. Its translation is CASSFAPTVGEKLFF.

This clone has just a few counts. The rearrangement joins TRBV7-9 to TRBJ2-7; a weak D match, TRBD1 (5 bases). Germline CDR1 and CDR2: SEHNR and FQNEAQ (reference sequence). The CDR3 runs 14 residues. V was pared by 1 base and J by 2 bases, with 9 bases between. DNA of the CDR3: TGTGCCAGCAGCTTAGTGCGGACAACCTACGAGCAGTACTTC. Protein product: CASSLVRTTYEQYF.

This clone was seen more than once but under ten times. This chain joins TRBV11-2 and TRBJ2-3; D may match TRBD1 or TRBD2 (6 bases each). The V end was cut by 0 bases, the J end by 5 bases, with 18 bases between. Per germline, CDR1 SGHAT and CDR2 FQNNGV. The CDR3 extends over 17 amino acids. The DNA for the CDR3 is TGTGCCAGCAGCTTAGATTCAGGAGGGACACGAGGAGATACGCAGTATTTT. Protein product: CASSLDSGGTRGDTQYF.

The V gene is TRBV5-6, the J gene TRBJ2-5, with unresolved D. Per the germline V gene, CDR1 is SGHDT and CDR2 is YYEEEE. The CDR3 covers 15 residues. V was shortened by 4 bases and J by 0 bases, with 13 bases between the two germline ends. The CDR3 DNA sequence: TGTGCCAGCAGCGGGCCGTCTATGTACCAAGAGACCCAGTACTTC. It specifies CASSGPSMYQETQYF. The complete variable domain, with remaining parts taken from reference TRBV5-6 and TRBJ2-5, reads DAGVTQSPTHLIKTRGQQVTLRCSPKSGHDTVSWYQQALGQGPQFIFQYYEEEERQRGNFPDRFSGHQFPNYSSELNVNALLLGDSALYLCASSGPSMYQETQYFGPGTRLLVL.

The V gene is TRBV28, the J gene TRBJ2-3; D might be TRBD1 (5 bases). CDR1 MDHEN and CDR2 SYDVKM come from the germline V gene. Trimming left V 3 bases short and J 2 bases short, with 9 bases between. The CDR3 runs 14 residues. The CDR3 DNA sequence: TGTGCCAGCAGTTTTTCAGGGCTCACAGATACGCAGTATTTT. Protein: CASSFSGLTDTQYF. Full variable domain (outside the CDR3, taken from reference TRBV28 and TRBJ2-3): DVKVTQSSRYLVKRTGEKVFLECVQDMDHENMFWYRQDPGLGLRLIYFSYDVKMKEKGDIPEGYSVSREKKERFSLILESASTNQTSMYLCASSFSGLTDTQYFGPGTRLTVL.

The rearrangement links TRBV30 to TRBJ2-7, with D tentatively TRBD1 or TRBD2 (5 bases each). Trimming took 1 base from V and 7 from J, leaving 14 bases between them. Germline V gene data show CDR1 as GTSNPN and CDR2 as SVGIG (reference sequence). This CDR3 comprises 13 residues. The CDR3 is CAWSGGGSGEQYF. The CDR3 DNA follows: TGTGCCTGGAGTGGGGGCGGGTCGGGAGAGCAGTACTTC.

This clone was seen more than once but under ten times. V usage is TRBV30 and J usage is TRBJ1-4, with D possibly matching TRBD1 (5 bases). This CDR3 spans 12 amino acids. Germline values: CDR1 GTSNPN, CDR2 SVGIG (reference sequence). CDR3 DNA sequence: TGTGCGGGGGGAGTTTCAGATGAAAAACTGTTTTTT. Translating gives CAGGVSDEKLFF.

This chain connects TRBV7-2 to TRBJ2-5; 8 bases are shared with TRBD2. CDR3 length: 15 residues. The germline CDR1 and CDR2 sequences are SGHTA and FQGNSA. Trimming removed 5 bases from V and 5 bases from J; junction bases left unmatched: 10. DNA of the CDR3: TGTGCCAGCAGCCCAGACGGACTAGCATTGGAGACCCAGTACTTC. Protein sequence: CASSPDGLALETQYF.

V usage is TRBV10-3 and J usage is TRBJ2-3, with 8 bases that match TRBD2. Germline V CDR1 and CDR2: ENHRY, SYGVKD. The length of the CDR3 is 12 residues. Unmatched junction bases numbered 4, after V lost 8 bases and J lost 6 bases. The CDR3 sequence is CAIRASGDTQYF. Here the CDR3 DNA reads TGTGCCATCCGGGCTAGCGGGGATACGCAGTATTTT.

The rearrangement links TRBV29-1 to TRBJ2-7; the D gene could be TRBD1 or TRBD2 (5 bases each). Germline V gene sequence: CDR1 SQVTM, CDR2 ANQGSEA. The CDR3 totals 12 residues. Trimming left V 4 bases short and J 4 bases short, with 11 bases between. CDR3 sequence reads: CSVGDPPYEQYF. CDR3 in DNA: TGCAGCGTTGGGGACCCTCCTTACGAGCAGTACTTC.

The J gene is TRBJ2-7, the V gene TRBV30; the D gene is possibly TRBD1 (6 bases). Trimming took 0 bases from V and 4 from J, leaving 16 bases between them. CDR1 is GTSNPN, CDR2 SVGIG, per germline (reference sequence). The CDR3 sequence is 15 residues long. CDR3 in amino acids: CAWSVRGSPLYEQYF. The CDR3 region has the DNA TGTGCCTGGAGTGTAAGGGGGTCCCCCCTTTACGAGCAGTACTTC.

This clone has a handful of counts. The CDR3 DNA is TGCAGTGCTAGGTCGACAGGGGAGCAGTTCTTC. Its translation is CSARSTGEQFF. The chain couples TRBV20-1 to TRBJ2-1; 7 bases agree with TRBD1. This CDR3 comprises 11 residues. The ends lost 3 bases at V and 10 bases at J; junction bases unmatched: 3. Per germline, CDR1 DFQATT and CDR2 SNEGSKA (reference sequence).

CDR3 region: CASSSTPTENNEQFF. The CDR3, as DNA: TGCGCCAGCAGCTCAACCCCAACAGAAAACAATGAGCAGTTCTTC. The chain has TRBV5-1 and TRBJ2-1; no clear D gene. CDR1 is SGHRS, CDR2 YFSETQ, per germline. The germline V and J ends were trimmed by 3 bases and 5 bases, with 15 bases remaining between them. The length of the CDR3 is 15 residues.

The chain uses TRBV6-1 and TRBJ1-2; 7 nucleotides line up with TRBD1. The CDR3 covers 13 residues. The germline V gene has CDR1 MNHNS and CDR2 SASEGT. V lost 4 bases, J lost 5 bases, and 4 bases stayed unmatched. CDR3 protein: CASSVTGVYGYTF. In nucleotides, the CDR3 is TGTGCCAGCAGTGTAACAGGGGTTTATGGCTACACCTTC.

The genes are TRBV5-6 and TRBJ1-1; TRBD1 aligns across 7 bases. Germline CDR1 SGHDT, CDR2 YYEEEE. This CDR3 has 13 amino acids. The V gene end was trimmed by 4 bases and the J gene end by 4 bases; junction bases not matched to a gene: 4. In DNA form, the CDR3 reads TGTGCCAGCAGCCGAGGGACAGCCACTGAAGCTTTCTTT. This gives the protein CASSRGTATEAFF.